The present entry profiles one TCR beta chain with its context. TCRdb's copy holds only in-frame clones and misses some; the assay was immunoSEQ multiplex PCR. The sample has some 98,000 clones, 80% to 90% seen once. Trimming removed 3 bases at V and 5 bases at J, with 8 bases between. This CDR3 is 12 amino acids long. From germline, CDR1 is SQVTM and CDR2 ANQGSEA. The data were taken from a study of blood T cell repertoires in COVID-19. Looking at the study overall: Sources were T cells, B-cell-depleted T cells, or PBMCs; the material itself was cDNA or gDNA.

The TCR originated in a man in his 60s with acute or convalescent COVID-19. V gene TRBV29-1 combines with J gene TRBJ2-1; D possibly corresponds to TRBD2 (5 bases). Input material: peripheral blood. CDR3 protein: CSVEPSNNEQFF. CDR3 DNA: TGCAGCGTTGAGCCTAGCAACAATGAGCAGTTCTTC.